The clone carrying this TCR beta chain was counted ten times or more. The antigen is unknown. This record comes from a study of T cells in Graves' hyperthyroidism and ophthalmopathy. Exclusion of a patient resulted from uncontrolled infection, other autoimmune disease, pregnancy or lactation. Each diagnosis was grounded in clinical symptoms, serum thyroxine and TRAb, thyroid ultrasound, and orbital computed tomography. General study points: Most thyroid clonotypes that were expanded above 0.001 also turned up in blood.

Authors of the study amplified TCR beta CDR3 regions from RNA transcripts. When the TCR CDR3 underwent first-round RT-PCR, the HTBI primer set was used. TCRdb passed the multiplex PCR reads through MiXCR, listing each CDR3 protein once. The sample has 300,000 to 400,000 distinct CDR3 sequences, 18% seen once. The V gene lost 0 bases and the J gene lost 8 bases, with 23 bases spanning the gap. Germline-derived CDR1 and CDR2 are GTSNPN and SVGIG (reference sequence). The CDR3 runs 17 residues. This receptor was obtained from a woman aged 45 to 65 with Graves' hyperthyroidism. The specimen sequenced was blood. The chain employs TRBV30 and TRBJ2-1; D is undetermined. CDR3 loop: CAWSVLLLLDMSDEQFF. DNA of the CDR3: TGTGCCTGGAGTGTACTTCTTCTCCTTGATATGAGCGATGAGCAGTTCTTC. The whole variable domain, remainder taken from reference TRBV30 and TRBJ2-1, is SQTIHQWPATLVQPVGSPLSLECTVEGTSNPNLYWYRQAAGRGLQLLFYSVGIGQISSEVPQNLSASRPQDRQFILSSKKLLLSDSGFYLCAWSVLLLLDMSDEQFFGPGTRLTVL.